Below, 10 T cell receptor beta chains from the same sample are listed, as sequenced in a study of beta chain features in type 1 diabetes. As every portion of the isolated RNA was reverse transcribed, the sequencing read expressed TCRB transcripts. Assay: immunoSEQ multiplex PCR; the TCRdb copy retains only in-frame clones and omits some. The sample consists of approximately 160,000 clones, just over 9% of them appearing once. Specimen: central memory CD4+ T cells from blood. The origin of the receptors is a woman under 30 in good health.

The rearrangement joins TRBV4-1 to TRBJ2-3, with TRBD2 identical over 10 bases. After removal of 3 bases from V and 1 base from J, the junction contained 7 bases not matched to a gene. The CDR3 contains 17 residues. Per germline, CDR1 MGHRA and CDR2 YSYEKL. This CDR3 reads CASSQNSAGGGTDTQYF. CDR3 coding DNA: TGCGCCAGCAGCCAGAATTCAGCGGGAGGGGGCACAGATACGCAGTATTTT.

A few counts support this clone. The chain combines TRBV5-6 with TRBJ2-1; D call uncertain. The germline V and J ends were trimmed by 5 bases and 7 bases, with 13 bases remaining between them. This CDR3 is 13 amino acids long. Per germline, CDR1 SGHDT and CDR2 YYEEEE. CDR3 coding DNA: TGTGCCAGCAGTTTTGGGCCTAAGAATGAGCAGTTCTTC. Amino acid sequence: CASSFGPKNEQFF.

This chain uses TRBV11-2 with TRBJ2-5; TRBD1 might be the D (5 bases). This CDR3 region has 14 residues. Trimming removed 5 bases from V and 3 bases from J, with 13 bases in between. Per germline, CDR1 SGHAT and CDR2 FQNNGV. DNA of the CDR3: TGTGCCAGCAGCAAACGCCCACAGGAAGAGACCCAGTACTTC. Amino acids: CASSKRPQEETQYF.

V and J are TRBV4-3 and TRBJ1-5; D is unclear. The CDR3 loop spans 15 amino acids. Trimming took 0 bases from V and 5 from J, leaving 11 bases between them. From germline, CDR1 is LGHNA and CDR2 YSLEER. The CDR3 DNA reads TGCGCCAGCAGCCAAGATGTCTTATACTATCAGCCCCAGCATTTT. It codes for CASSQDVLYYQPQHF.

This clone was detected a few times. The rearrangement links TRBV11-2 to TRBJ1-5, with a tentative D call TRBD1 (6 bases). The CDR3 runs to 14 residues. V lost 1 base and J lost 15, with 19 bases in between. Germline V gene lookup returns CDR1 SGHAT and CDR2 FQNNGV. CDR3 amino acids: CASSLGSGEPVLHF. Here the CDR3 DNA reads TGTGCCAGCAGCTTAGGGTCAGGGGAGCCTGTACTGCATTTT.

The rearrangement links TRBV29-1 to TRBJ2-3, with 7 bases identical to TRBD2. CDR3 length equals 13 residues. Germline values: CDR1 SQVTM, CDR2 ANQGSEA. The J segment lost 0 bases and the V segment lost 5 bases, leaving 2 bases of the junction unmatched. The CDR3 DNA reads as TGCAGCGTTATTAGCGGGAGCACAGATACGCAGTATTTT. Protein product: CSVISGSTDTQYF.

The CDR3 loop is CASSYLNGAGYTF. CDR3 DNA: TGTGCCAGCAGTTACCTGAATGGAGCGGGCTACACCTTC. The V gene is TRBV4-2, the J gene TRBJ1-2, with D unresolved. Germline CDR1 is LGHNA and CDR2 is YNFKEQ. This CDR3 contains 13 residues. V was clipped by 6 bases and J by 8 bases, with 16 bases between them.

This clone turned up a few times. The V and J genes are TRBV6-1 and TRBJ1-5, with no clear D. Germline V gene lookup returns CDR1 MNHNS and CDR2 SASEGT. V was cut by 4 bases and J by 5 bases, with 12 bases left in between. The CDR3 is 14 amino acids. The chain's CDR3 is CASSGGKIDQPQHF. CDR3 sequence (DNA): TGTGCCAGCAGTGGAGGAAAGATCGATCAGCCCCAGCATTTT.

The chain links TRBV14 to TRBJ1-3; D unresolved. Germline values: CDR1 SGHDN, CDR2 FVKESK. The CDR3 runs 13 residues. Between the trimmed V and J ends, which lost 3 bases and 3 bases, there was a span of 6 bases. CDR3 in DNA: TGTGCCAGCAGCCAGAGGGTTGGAAACACCATATATTTT. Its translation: CASSQRVGNTIYF.

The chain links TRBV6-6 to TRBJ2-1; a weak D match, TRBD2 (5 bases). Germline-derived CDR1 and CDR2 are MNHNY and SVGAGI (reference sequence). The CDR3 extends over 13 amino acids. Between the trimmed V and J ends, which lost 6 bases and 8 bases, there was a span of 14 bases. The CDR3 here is CASRPSGSHEQFF. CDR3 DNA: TGTGCCAGCAGACCTTCGGGGAGCCATGAGCAGTTCTTC.